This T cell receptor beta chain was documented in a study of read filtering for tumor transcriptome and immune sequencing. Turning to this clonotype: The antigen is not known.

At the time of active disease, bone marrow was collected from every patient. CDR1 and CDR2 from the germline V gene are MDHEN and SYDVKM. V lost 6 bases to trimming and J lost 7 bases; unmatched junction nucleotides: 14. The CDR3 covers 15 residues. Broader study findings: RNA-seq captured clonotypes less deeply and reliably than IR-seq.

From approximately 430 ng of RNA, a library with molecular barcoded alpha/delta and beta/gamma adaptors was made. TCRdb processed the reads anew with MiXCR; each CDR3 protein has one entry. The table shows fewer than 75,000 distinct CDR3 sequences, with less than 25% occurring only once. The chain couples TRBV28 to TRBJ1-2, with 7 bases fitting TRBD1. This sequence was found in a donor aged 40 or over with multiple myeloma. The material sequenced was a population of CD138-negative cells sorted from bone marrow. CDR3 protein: CASRSTGIGELGYTF. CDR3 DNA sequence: TGTGCCAGCAGGTCGACAGGGATTGGAGAACTTGGCTACACCTTC.